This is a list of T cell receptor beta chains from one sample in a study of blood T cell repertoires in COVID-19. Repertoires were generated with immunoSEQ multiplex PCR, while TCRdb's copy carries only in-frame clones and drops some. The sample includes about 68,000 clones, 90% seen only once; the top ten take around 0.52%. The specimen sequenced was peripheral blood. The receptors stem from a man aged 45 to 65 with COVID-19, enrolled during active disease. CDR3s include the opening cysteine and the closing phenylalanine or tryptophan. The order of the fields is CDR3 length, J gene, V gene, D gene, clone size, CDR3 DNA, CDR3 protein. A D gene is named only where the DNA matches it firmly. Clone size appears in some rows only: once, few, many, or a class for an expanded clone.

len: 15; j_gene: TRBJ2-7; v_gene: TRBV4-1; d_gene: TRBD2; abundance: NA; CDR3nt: TGCGCCAGCAGCCAAGAACTAGCGGGAGGTTACGAGCAGTACTTC; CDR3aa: CASSQELAGGYEQYF
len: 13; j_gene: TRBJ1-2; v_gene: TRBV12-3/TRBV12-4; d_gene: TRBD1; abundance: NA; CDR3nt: TGTGCCAGCAGTGCCTCAGGGGGCGATGGCTACACCTTC; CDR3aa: CASSASGGDGYTF
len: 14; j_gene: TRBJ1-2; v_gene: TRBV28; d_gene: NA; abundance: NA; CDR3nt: TGTGCCAGCAGTCCGATCGAGGCTAACTATGGCTACACCTTC; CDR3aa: CASSPIEANYGYTF
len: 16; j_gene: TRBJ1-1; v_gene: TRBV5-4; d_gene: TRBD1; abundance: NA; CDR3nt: TGTGCCAGCAGCTTTGGGACAGGGGGCGCCGGCACTGAAGCTTTCTTT; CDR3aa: CASSFGTGGAGTEAFF
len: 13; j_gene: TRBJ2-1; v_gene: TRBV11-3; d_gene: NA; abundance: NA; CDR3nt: TGTGCCAGCAGCCAGACTAGTTTCCATGAGCAGTTCTTC; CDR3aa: CASSQTSFHEQFF
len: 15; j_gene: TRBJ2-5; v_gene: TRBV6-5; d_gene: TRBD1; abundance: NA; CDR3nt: TGTGCCAGTGAGGCCAGGACAGGCCTGCAAGAGACCCAGTACTTC; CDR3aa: CASEARTGLQETQYF
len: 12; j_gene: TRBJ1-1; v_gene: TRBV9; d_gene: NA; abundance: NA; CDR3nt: TGTGCCAGCAGCGCCCGAGGTTTAAAAGCTTTCTTT; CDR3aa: CASSARGLKAFF
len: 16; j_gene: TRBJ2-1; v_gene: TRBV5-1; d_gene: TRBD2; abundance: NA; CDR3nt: TGCGCCAGCAGCTTGGGACTAGCGGGTCTCTACAATGAGCAGTTCTTC; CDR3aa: CASSLGLAGLYNEQFF
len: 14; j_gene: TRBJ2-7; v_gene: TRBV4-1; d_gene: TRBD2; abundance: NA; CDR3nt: TGCGCCAGCAGCCAAGGGAATTTAGCGGGAGGTCTCTTCTTC; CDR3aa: CASSQGNLAGGLFF
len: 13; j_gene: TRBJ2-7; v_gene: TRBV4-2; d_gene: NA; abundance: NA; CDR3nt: TGTGCCAGCAGCCAAGGTTCAGCCTACGAGCAGTACTTC; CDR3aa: CASSQGSAYEQYF
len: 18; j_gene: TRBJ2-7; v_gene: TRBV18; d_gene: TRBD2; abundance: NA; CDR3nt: TGTGCCAGCTCACCGACTAGCGGGAGTTCTTCAGAACTCTACGAGCAGTACTTC; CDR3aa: CASSPTSGSSSELYEQYF
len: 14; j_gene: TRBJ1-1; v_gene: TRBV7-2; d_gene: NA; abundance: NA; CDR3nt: TGTGCCAGCAGCCCCCCGGGACAAAATACTGAAGCTTTCTTT; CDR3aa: CASSPPGQNTEAFF
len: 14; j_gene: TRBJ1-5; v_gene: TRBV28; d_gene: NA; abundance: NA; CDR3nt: TGTGCCAGCAGGGGGGGAGGTAGCAATCAGCCCCAGCATTTT; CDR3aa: CASRGGGSNQPQHF
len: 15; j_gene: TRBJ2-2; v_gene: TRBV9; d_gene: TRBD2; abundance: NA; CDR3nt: TGTGCCAGCAGCGTAGACGGGGGGGGCACCGGGGAGCTGTTTTTT; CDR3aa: CASSVDGGGTGELFF
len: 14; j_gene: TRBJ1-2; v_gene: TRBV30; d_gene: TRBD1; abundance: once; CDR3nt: TGTGCCTGGAGGGAAAACAGGGGGGTCCCCGGCTACACCTTC; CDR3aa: CAWRENRGVPGYTF
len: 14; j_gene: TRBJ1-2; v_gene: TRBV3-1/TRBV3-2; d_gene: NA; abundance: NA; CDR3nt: TGTGCCAGCAACCCGGGGTTGGATCGCTATGGCTACACCTTC; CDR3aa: CASNPGLDRYGYTF
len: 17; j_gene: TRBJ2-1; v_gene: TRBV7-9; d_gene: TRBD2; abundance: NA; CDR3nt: TGTGCCAGCAGCTTTAGTTTCCCCGGACTAGCGGATAATGAGCAGTTCTTC; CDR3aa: CASSFSFPGLADNEQFF
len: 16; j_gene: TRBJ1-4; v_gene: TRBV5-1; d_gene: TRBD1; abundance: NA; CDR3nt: TGCGCCAGCAGCTATATAGGGACAGGTCAAAATGAAAAACTGTTTTTT; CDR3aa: CASSYIGTGQNEKLFF
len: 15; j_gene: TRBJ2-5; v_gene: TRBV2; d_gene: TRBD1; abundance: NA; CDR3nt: TGTGCCAGCAGTGTCCGGGACAGGGGACAAGAGACCCAGTACTTC; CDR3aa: CASSVRDRGQETQYF
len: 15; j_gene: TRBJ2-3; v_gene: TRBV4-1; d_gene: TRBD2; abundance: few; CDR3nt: TGCGCCAGCAGCCACCGAGCGGGGATCACAGATACGCAGTATTTT; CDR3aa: CASSHRAGITDTQYF
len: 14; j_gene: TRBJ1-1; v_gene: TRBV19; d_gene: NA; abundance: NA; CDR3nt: TGTGCCAGTAGTATCCGGACAGACAACACTGAAGCTTTCTTT; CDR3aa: CASSIRTDNTEAFF
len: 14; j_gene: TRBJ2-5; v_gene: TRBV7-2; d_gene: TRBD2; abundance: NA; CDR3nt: TGTGCCAGCAGCTTGTCGGGGGGGGAAGAGACCCAGTACTTC; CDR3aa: CASSLSGGEETQYF
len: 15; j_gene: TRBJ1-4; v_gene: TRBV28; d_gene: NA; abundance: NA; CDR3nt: TGTGCCAGCATCATCGCAGGGGCCCAGGGGGAAAAACTGTTTTTT; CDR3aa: CASIIAGAQGEKLFF
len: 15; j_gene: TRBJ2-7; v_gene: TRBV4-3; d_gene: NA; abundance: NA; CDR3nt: TGCGCCAGCAGCCAAGGGGGCAGGAGAACCTACGAGCAGTACTTC; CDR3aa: CASSQGGRRTYEQYF
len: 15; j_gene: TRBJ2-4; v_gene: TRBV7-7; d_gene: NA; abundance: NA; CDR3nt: TGTGCTAGCAGCTTAGCGCTAGTTACTAAGCACATTCAGTACTTC; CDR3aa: CASSLALVTKHIQYF
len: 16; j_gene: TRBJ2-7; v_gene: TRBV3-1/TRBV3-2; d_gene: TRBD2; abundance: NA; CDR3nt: TGTGCCAGCAGCCATGGACCTAGCGGTACTACCTACGAGCAGTACTTC; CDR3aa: CASSHGPSGTTYEQYF
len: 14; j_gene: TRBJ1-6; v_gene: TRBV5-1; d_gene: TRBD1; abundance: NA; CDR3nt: TGCGCCAGCAGCGGGGGACAGGGGTTTTCACCCCTCCACTTT; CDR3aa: CASSGGQGFSPLHF
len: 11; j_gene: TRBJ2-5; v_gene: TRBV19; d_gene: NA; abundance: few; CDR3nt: TGTGCCAGTAGTATTAAAGAGACCCAGTACTTC; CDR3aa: CASSIKETQYF
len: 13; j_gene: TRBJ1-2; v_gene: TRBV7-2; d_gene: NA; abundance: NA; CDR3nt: TGTGCCAGCAGGCCAGCCCAGGGTGTAGGCTACACCTTC; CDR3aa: CASRPAQGVGYTF
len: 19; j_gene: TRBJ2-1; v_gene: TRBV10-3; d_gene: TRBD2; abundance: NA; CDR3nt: TGTGCCATCAGTGAGTCATGGGCTAGCGGGGTCAGCTCCTACAATGAGCAGTTCTTC; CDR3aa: CAISESWASGVSSYNEQFF
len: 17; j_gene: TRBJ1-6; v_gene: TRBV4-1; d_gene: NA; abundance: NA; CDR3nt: TGCGCCAGCAGCTTAAGGGGAACAACACTGGGAAATTCACCCCTCCACTTT; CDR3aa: CASSLRGTTLGNSPLHF
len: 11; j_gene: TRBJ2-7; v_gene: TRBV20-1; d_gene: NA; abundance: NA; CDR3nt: TGCAGTGCTAGAAACCTCAGAGTCGGGAGCTTC; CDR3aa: CSARNLRVGSF